This T cell receptor beta chain was identified in a study of post-analysis software for immune sequencing data. Study-wide points: In patients, about 5 TRBV segments were more frequent than in controls, with TRBV5-6, TRBV5-1 and TRBV20-1 among them.

Each TCR beta cDNA library carried unique molecular identifiers. Using its own MiXCR run on the PCR reads, TCRdb lists one record per CDR3 protein. Among about 800,000 distinct CDR3 sequences listed, 25% to 30% were seen once. Of note for this clonotype: Antigen unknown. At one boundary the junction diverges from the germline segment, which might be a read error.

The CDR3 runs 16 residues. Germline CDR1 WSHSY, CDR2 SAAADI. The gene calls are TRBV10-2 and TRBJ2-2, with a tentative D call TRBD2 (5 bases). The sample comprised blood. The origin of this receptor is a girl between 5 and 17 years old with multiple sclerosis. The CDR3 sequence: CASSEGRSVGTGERFF. CDR3 DNA sequence: TGCGCCAGCAGTGAGGGCAGGTCAGTCGGCACCGGGGAGCGGTTTTTT.